One sample yielded the 32 T cell receptor beta chains listed below, sequenced in a study of T cell repertoires in cytomegalovirus infection. TCRdb redid the calling of the reads with MiXCR, one entry per CDR3 protein. The sample lists about 220,000 distinct CDR3 sequences; about 38% were seen once. The antigens these receptors bind are not known. Sequences were derived from CD8+ T cells from cultured PBMCs, sampled from culture after CMV antigen stimulation. These TCRs come from a human donor in good health (CMV status not recorded). Some clones in this sample may be carry-over from other donors' samples.

Ten or more counts support this clonotype. The chain has TRBV7-8 and TRBJ2-1; perhaps TRBD2 as D (5 bases). The CDR3 is 14 residues long. Germline lookup yields CDR1 SGHVS and CDR2 FQNEAQ. V gave up 2 bases and J gave up 7 bases, with 12 bases separating them. CDR3 in amino acids: CASSLYDAGNEQFF. The CDR3 coding sequence is TGTGCCAGCAGCTTATATGACGCGGGTAATGAGCAGTTCTTC.

This clonotype was counted between two and nine times. The chain recombines TRBV7-9 with TRBJ2-2, with 11 bases identical to TRBD2. The length of the CDR3 is 20 residues. Trimming at V came to 2 bases and at J to 6 bases, leaving 17 bases not matched to a gene. Germline V gene data show CDR1 as SEHNR and CDR2 as FQNEAQ (reference sequence). The CDR3 sequence: CASSLRSILALAGDSGELFF. The CDR3 nucleotides read TGTGCCAGCAGCTTACGGTCCATCCTTGCACTAGCGGGAGACTCCGGGGAGCTGTTTTTT.

In this sample, this clonotype turned up a few times. The chain combines TRBV12-3 or TRBV12-4 with TRBJ2-5, with 10 bases aligning to TRBD2. The CDR3 is 16 amino acids. The junction had 10 bases not matched to a gene; V was cut back by 5 bases and J by 4 bases. Here the CDR3 DNA reads TGTGCCAGCAGTGGTCCTAGCGGGGGAACGGGAGAGACCCAGTACTTC. Amino acids: CASSGPSGGTGETQYF.

This clonotype was seen only a few times. This chain links TRBV7-8 with TRBJ1-6; possibly TRBD1 for D (6 bases). V was cut by 1 base and J by 0 bases, with 13 bases left in between. The germline V gene has CDR1 SGHVS and CDR2 FQNEAQ. The CDR3 consists of 18 residues. This CDR3 reads CASSLESQGPSYNSPLHF. CDR3 coding DNA: TGTGCCAGCAGCTTAGAATCTCAGGGGCCCTCCTATAATTCACCCCTCCACTTT.

This sequence joins TRBV20-1 and TRBJ2-2; D perhaps matches TRBD2 (5 bases). The germline V gene encodes CDR1 DFQATT and CDR2 SNEGSKA (reference sequence). The CDR3 spans 13 residues. V lost 6 bases and J lost 4, with 12 bases in between. The CDR3 region has the DNA TGCAGTGCCACTTCCCGGGGCACCGGGGAGCTGTTTTTT. Amino acids: CSATSRGTGELFF.

The sample holds one count of this clonotype. The chain employs TRBV2 and TRBJ1-3; D ambiguous. The CDR3 runs to 15 residues. Trimming stripped 8 bases from V and 4 bases from J, with 18 bases between. Per germline, CDR1 SNHLY and CDR2 FYNNEI. The DNA for the CDR3 is TGTGCCAGCGTTAGGTTGCATCGTCTGGGAAACACCATATATTTT. Translating it yields CASVRLHRLGNTIYF.

J is TRBJ2-1 and V is TRBV7-6; D may be TRBD1 (5 bases). The CDR3 spans 17 residues. The germline gives CDR1 SGHVS, CDR2 FNYEAQ. V was shortened by 1 base and J by 6 bases, with 19 bases between the two germline ends. CDR3 in DNA: TGTGCCAGCAGCTTAGATCTAGTGACAGCTACTCGCAATGAGCAGTTCTTC. Residues: CASSLDLVTATRNEQFF.

The V and J genes are TRBV20-1 and TRBJ2-5, with 12 bases fitting TRBD2. The trim removed 1 base at V and 1 base at J, leaving 1 base unmatched. Germline-derived CDR1 and CDR2 are DFQATT and SNEGSKA (reference sequence). The CDR3 contains 15 residues. CDR3 sequence: CSARGTSGVQETQYF. The CDR3 region has the DNA TGCAGTGCTAGAGGGACTAGCGGGGTCCAAGAGACCCAGTACTTC.

This clonotype showed up just a few times. V gene TRBV12-3 or TRBV12-4 combines with J gene TRBJ2-3; 9 nucleotides line up with TRBD2. V gave up 5 bases and J gave up 8 bases; unmatched junction bases: 8. This CDR3 spans 14 amino acids. CDR3 sequence: CASSPPSGMGTQYF. Written as DNA, the CDR3 is TGTGCCAGCAGTCCCCCTAGCGGGATGGGTACGCAGTATTTT.

The chain combines TRBV12-3 or TRBV12-4 with TRBJ1-3; no reliable D call. This CDR3 has 15 residues. With 6 bases removed from V and 0 bases from J, the gap between germline ends came to 12 bases. The CDR3 spells CASSFSGPSGNTIYF. The CDR3 nucleotides read TGTGCCAGCAGCTTTAGTGGGCCCTCTGGAAACACCATATATTTT.

This clonotype showed up just a few times. The chain links TRBV7-9 to TRBJ2-7; a weak D match, TRBD2 (6 bases). With 4 bases removed from V and 6 bases from J, the gap between germline ends came to 25 bases. The germline V gene encodes CDR1 SEHNR and CDR2 FQNEAQ (reference sequence). The CDR3 has 17 residues. In nucleotides, the CDR3 is TGTGCCAGCAGCTGGGGTCCTCCCGGGACTGGTTCTGGCGAGCAGTACTTC. It specifies CASSWGPPGTGSGEQYF. The variable domain in full, completed from reference TRBV7-9 and TRBJ2-7, reads DTGVSQNPRHKITKRGQNVTFRCDPISEHNRLYWYRQTLGQGPEFLTYFQNEAQLEKSRLLSDRFSAERPKGSFSTLEIQRTEQGDSAMYLCASSWGPPGTGSGEQYFGPGTRLTVT.

CDR3 amino acids: CSARGPTGAFSGNTIYF. The CDR3 bases are TGCAGTGCTAGAGGGCCAACAGGTGCTTTCTCTGGAAACACCATATATTTT. V and J are TRBV20-1 and TRBJ1-3, with a weak D call TRBD1 (5 bases). V was clipped by 1 base and J by 0 bases, with 16 bases between them. The germline gives CDR1 DFQATT, CDR2 SNEGSKA (reference sequence). This CDR3 has 17 amino acids.

The genes are TRBV10-3 and TRBJ2-1, with 7 bases fitting TRBD1. The CDR3 extends over 17 amino acids. Trimming removed 3 bases from V and 0 bases from J; junction bases left unmatched: 8. The germline V gene encodes CDR1 ENHRY and CDR2 SYGVKD. CDR3 region: CAISEPDRPSSYNEQFF. The CDR3 DNA reads as TGTGCCATCAGTGAACCGGACAGGCCGAGCTCCTACAATGAGCAGTTCTTC.

V and J are TRBV7-9 and TRBJ2-3, with 12 bases fitting TRBD2. This CDR3 is built from 17 residues. Losses at the gene ends were 6 bases for V and 3 bases for J; bases not matched to a gene: 10. The germline gives CDR1 SEHNR, CDR2 FQNEAQ (reference sequence). CDR3 residues: CASRSTSGSLFTDTQYF. CDR3 coding DNA: TGTGCCAGCAGGTCGACTAGCGGGAGTCTCTTTACAGATACGCAGTATTTT.

This clonotype was seen a few times. The chain links TRBV7-6 to TRBJ1-2; 8 bases map to TRBD1. CDR3 length: 15 amino acids. The V gene end was trimmed by 4 bases and the J gene end by 3 bases; junction bases not matched to a gene: 7. Germline values: CDR1 SGHVS, CDR2 FNYEAQ. The CDR3 spells CASSSLSTGDYGYTF. The DNA for the CDR3 is TGTGCCAGCAGCTCATTATCGACAGGGGACTATGGCTACACCTTC.

The V gene is TRBV10-3, the J gene TRBJ2-7, with a possible D match to TRBD2 (5 bases). CDR1 and CDR2 (germline): ENHRY, SYGVKD. The CDR3 spans 14 residues. Between the trimmed V and J ends, which lost 10 bases and 3 bases, there was a span of 19 bases. The CDR3 DNA reads as TGTGCCACAACTTCGATATTAGGGAGCTACGAGCAGTACTTC. Its translation is CATTSILGSYEQYF.

The V gene is TRBV6-6, the J gene TRBJ2-3; TRBD1 is a possible D gene (8 bases). CDR1 is MNHNY, CDR2 SVGAGI, per germline (reference sequence). The CDR3 runs to 15 residues. Trimming removed 6 bases from V and 6 bases from J, with 19 bases in between. The CDR3 loop is CASSYGRQGADTQYF. CDR3 nucleotides: TGTGCCAGCAGCTACGGGAGGCAGGGGGCGGATACGCAGTATTTT.

The chain combines TRBV19 with TRBJ2-2; D remains ambiguous. The length of the CDR3 is 12 residues. Looked up from germline, CDR1 is LNHDA and CDR2 is SQIVND (reference sequence). V dropped 7 bases and J dropped 8 bases, with 11 bases sitting between them. The CDR3 spells CASNPPKGELFF. Written as DNA, the CDR3 is TGTGCCAGTAATCCCCCAAAAGGGGAGCTGTTTTTT.

This clonotype was observed at least ten times. The chain carries TRBV27 and TRBJ2-2; D perhaps matches TRBD1 (5 bases). The CDR3 spans 15 residues. Germline-derived CDR1 and CDR2 are MNHEY and SMNVEV (reference sequence). V lost 1 base to trimming and J lost 1 base, with 7 bases between them. The CDR3 DNA follows: TGTGCCAGCAGTTTATTACAGGTGAACACCGGGGAGCTGTTTTTT. Protein sequence: CASSLLQVNTGELFF.

The chain employs TRBV5-4 and TRBJ2-1, with 9 bases matching TRBD2. The CDR3 is 16 residues long. Per germline, CDR1 SGHNT and CDR2 YYREEE (reference sequence). Germline trimming cut 5 bases from V and 4 bases from J; bases unmatched to any gene: 10. Here the CDR3 DNA reads TGTGCCAGCAGTATTGGTTGGCGGGAGGGATACAATGAGCAGTTCTTC. This gives the protein CASSIGWREGYNEQFF.

In its sample, this clonotype was seen a few times. The genes are TRBV7-9 and TRBJ1-4, with D possibly being TRBD1 (6 bases). There are 14 residues in the CDR3. CDR1 and CDR2 from the germline V gene are SEHNR and FQNEAQ (reference sequence). V shed 5 bases and J shed 7 bases, with 14 bases lying between them. In nucleotides, the CDR3 is TGTGCCAGCAGCGTCCGGGACACGACTGAAAAACTGTTTTTT. Translating gives CASSVRDTTEKLFF.

V usage is TRBV11-2 and J usage is TRBJ1-5; 7 bases fit TRBD1. Germline V lookup: CDR1 SGHAT, CDR2 FQNNGV. The CDR3 totals 14 residues. V was clipped by 4 bases and J by 8 bases; unmatched bases: 8. CDR3 in amino acids: CASSSVTGTEPQHF. CDR3 DNA: TGTGCCAGCAGCTCAGTGACAGGGACGGAGCCCCAGCATTTT.

J is TRBJ1-1 and V is TRBV4-1, with D hard to call. V lost 1 base to trimming and J lost 6 bases, with 18 bases between them. CDR1 is MGHRA and CDR2 is YSYEKL in the germline V gene. The CDR3 spans 16 residues. The CDR3 loop reads CASSQVVMRVGPEAFF. The DNA for the CDR3 is TGCGCCAGCAGCCAAGTTGTCATGAGGGTAGGGCCTGAAGCTTTCTTT.

This chain connects TRBV20-1 to TRBJ2-1; D is undetermined. Per germline, CDR1 DFQATT and CDR2 SNEGSKA (reference sequence). The CDR3 consists of 12 residues. V lost 7 bases, J lost 2 bases, and 9 bases lay in between. The CDR3 nucleotides are TGCAGTGGCGGTCGAGCCTACAATGAGCAGTTCTTC. This codes for CSGGRAYNEQFF.

The chain has TRBV6-6 and TRBJ2-7, with unresolved D. CDR3 length: 12 amino acids. V shed 3 bases and J shed 5 bases, with 8 bases lying between them. CDR1 is MNHNY and CDR2 is SVGAGI in the germline V gene (reference sequence). The CDR3 sequence is CASSYSLHEQYF. Here the CDR3 DNA reads TGTGCCAGCAGTTATTCCCTCCACGAGCAGTACTTC.

This clonotype was counted between two and nine times. The rearrangement joins TRBV2 to TRBJ2-7, with a tentative D call TRBD1 (5 bases). The CDR3 extends over 13 amino acids. V lost 4 bases, J lost 3 bases, and 10 bases lay in between. Germline V gene sequence: CDR1 SNHLY, CDR2 FYNNEI. CDR3 sequence reads: CASSAVTDYEQYF. In DNA form, the CDR3 reads TGTGCCAGCAGTGCAGTGACAGACTACGAGCAGTACTTC. Full variable domain (rest looked up from reference TRBV2 and TRBJ2-7): EPEVTQTPSHQVTQMGQEVILRCVPISNHLYFYWYRQILGQKVEFLVSFYNNEISEKSEIFDDQFSVERPDGSNFTLKIRSTKLEDSAMYFCASSAVTDYEQYFGPGTRLTVT.

V and J are TRBV29-1 and TRBJ1-1; 8 nucleotides agree with TRBD1. CDR3 length: 14 residues. Germline V gives CDR1 SQVTM, CDR2 ANQGSEA. V gave up 2 bases and J gave up 1 base; unmatched junction bases: 3. CDR3 region: CSVEQGARNTEAFF. In DNA form, the CDR3 reads TGCAGCGTTGAACAGGGGGCCAGGAACACTGAAGCTTTCTTT.

This rearrangement joins TRBV6-1 to TRBJ2-7; D gene uncertain. Germline CDR1 MNHNS, CDR2 SASEGT. Trimming removed 5 bases from V and 4 bases from J, with 21 bases in between. CDR3 size: 16 residues. The chain's CDR3 is CASSSLWQIPRYEQYF. Written as DNA, the CDR3 is TGTGCCAGCAGTTCCCTGTGGCAGATCCCTCGGTACGAGCAGTACTTC.

The chain is built from TRBV27 and TRBJ1-5; D not resolved. CDR1 is MNHEY and CDR2 is SMNVEV in the germline V gene (reference sequence). The ends were cut back, 5 bases at V and 0 bases at J, with 8 bases in the middle. The CDR3 length is 14 residues. The CDR3 DNA is TGTGCCAGCAGTCCTCCGAATAGCAATCAGCCCCAGCATTTT. Protein product: CASSPPNSNQPQHF.

This clonotype was detected only a few times. The rearrangement joins TRBV7-6 to TRBJ1-2; maybe TRBD1 (6 bases). V was clipped by 5 bases and J by 8 bases, with 15 bases between them. Germline loops: CDR1 SGHVS, CDR2 FNYEAQ. CDR3 size: 13 residues. CDR3 sequence (DNA): TGTGCCAGCAGCGCCGGGACATATCAGGGCTACACCTTC. Translation gives CASSAGTYQGYTF.

This chain joins TRBV11-2 and TRBJ2-4; maybe TRBD2 (7 bases). The CDR3 extends over 16 amino acids. Trimming cost V 5 bases and J 0 bases, with 14 bases left between them. Germline-derived CDR1 and CDR2 are SGHAT and FQNNGV. CDR3 residues: CASSRGGDVAKNIQYF. DNA of the CDR3: TGTGCCAGCAGCCGAGGGGGGGACGTAGCCAAAAACATTCAGTACTTC.

The J gene is TRBJ2-1, the V gene TRBV19; perhaps TRBD2 as D (5 bases). Trimming pared 8 bases from V and 0 bases from J, leaving 11 bases between. This CDR3 has 14 residues. Per the germline V gene, CDR1 is LNHDA and CDR2 is SQIVND (reference sequence). CDR3 region: CASHSGYSYNEQFF. For the CDR3, the DNA is TGTGCCAGTCACAGCGGTTACTCCTACAATGAGCAGTTCTTC.